The next 17 T cell receptor beta chains were all read from a single sample in a study of T cell changes during pregnancy in multiple sclerosis. Libraries were prepared by immunoSEQ multiplex PCR; TCRdb keeps only in-frame clonotypes and omits some of them. This table holds approximately 71,000 clones, around nine tenths found once. The sample here was peripheral blood, taken in the third trimester of pregnancy. Receptors originate from a female donor with multiple sclerosis, enrolled in a pregnancy study.

This chain connects TRBV19 to TRBJ1-1; D is undetermined. The ends were cut back, 6 bases at V and 11 bases at J, with 13 bases in the middle. Germline CDR1 and CDR2: LNHDA and SQIVND (reference sequence). The CDR3 extends over 11 amino acids. This CDR3 is CASREGPGAFF. The CDR3 nucleotides read TGTGCCAGTAGGGAGGGTCCGGGGGCTTTCTTT.

This clone has a single count. This chain links TRBV11-2 with TRBJ2-1; 16 bases are shared with TRBD2. Trimming removed 3 bases from V and 12 bases from J; junction bases left unmatched: 11. This CDR3 has 17 residues. Germline V gene sequence: CDR1 SGHAT, CDR2 FQNNGV. The chain's CDR3 is CASSFTSPGLAGGWQFF. CDR3 bases: TGTGCCAGCAGCTTCACATCGCCGGGACTAGCGGGAGGGTGGCAGTTCTTC.

The chain links TRBV29-1 to TRBJ2-5; 7 bases line up with TRBD1. The CDR3 has 11 residues. From germline, CDR1 is SQVTM and CDR2 ANQGSEA. Trimming cost V 7 bases and J 4 bases; bases outside gene matches: 3. CDR3 in amino acids: CSGRQGETQYF. For the CDR3, the DNA is TGCAGCGGACGACAGGGAGAGACCCAGTACTTC.

This rearrangement joins TRBV11-3 to TRBJ1-1; D may be TRBD1 (6 bases). CDR1 is SGHNT and CDR2 is YENEEA in the germline V gene. CDR3 length equals 17 residues. Trimming shortened V by 3 bases and J by 5 bases, and 22 bases separated the two germline ends. Here the CDR3 DNA reads TGTGCCAGCAGCTTGGGAGGGGCCAAACGAGGGGGGACTGAAGCTTTCTTT. Its translation: CASSLGGAKRGGTEAFF.

V is TRBV9 and J is TRBJ2-1; 8 bases line up with TRBD1. Trimming at V came to 4 bases and at J to 0 bases, leaving 12 bases not matched to a gene. CDR3 length equals 18 residues. CDR1 and CDR2 (germline): SGDLS, YYNGEE. CDR3 amino acids: CASSTSDRVVGSYNEQFF. The CDR3 region has the DNA TGTGCCAGCAGCACCTCGGACAGGGTGGTAGGCTCCTACAATGAGCAGTTCTTC.

This clone was observed a single time. The chain couples TRBV7-9 to TRBJ2-7; D is possibly TRBD2 (5 bases). CDR1 and CDR2 from the germline V gene are SEHNR and FQNEAQ (reference sequence). Trimming removed 1 base at V and 3 bases at J, with 10 bases between. The CDR3 runs 14 residues. This chain's CDR3 is CASSLVGIGYEQYF. The CDR3 DNA reads as TGTGCCAGCAGCTTAGTCGGGATCGGCTACGAGCAGTACTTC.

The chain carries TRBV7-3 and TRBJ2-2; 8 positions agree with TRBD1. The junction had 3 bases not matched to a gene; V was cut back by 5 bases and J by 1 base. Germline CDR1 is SGHTA and CDR2 is FQGTGA. The CDR3 spans 15 residues. This chain's CDR3 is CASSPGTGNTGELFF. The DNA of the CDR3 is TGTGCCAGCAGCCCCGGGACAGGGAACACCGGGGAGCTGTTTTTT.

The V gene is TRBV10-3, the J gene TRBJ2-5, with D perhaps matching TRBD2 (5 bases). Germline V gene sequence: CDR1 ENHRY, CDR2 SYGVKD. Trimming removed 0 bases from V and 0 bases from J, with 5 bases in between. This CDR3 has 14 residues. The CDR3 nucleotides are TGTGCCATCAGTGAGTCGAGGGACCAAGAGACCCAGTACTTC. Amino acids: CAISESRDQETQYF.

Notes on this clone: At one end, the junction sequence differs from germline, possibly due to a read error. The V gene is TRBV18, the J gene TRBJ2-7, with D possibly TRBD2 on 6 matching bases. The CDR3 is made up of 13 amino acids. Germline loops: CDR1 KGHSH, CDR2 LQKENI. CDR3 DNA: TGTGCCAGTTCACCTGAGACTAGGGCTGAGCAGTACTTC. Translated: CASSPETRAEQYF.

The V gene is TRBV7-8, the J gene TRBJ2-7; 8 bases align to TRBD1. The junction had 8 bases not matched to a gene; V was cut back by 4 bases and J by 0 bases. Germline V gene sequence: CDR1 SGHVS, CDR2 FQNEAQ. The CDR3 has 16 amino acids. In nucleotides, the CDR3 is TGTGCCAGCAGCTCAGGGGGCAGCCCGTCCTCCTACGAGCAGTACTTC. Translation gives CASSSGGSPSSYEQYF.

The chain has TRBV6-1 and TRBJ2-1; no clear D gene. Germline lookup yields CDR1 MNHNS and CDR2 SASEGT. V gave up 3 bases and J gave up 7 bases, with 7 bases separating them. The CDR3 totals 12 residues. CDR3: CASSDYENEQFF. The CDR3 nucleotides are TGTGCCAGCAGTGACTACGAGAATGAGCAGTTCTTC.

The chain links TRBV5-1 to TRBJ2-2, with 8 bases lining up with TRBD2. Trimming took 1 base from V and 7 from J; bases not matched to a gene: 9. Germline loops: CDR1 SGHRS, CDR2 YFSETQ. The CDR3 sequence is 16 residues long. The CDR3 spells CASSLFREGPGGELFF. In DNA, the CDR3 is TGCGCCAGCAGCTTGTTCCGGGAGGGCCCGGGCGGGGAGCTGTTTTTT.

The J gene is TRBJ2-7, the V gene TRBV19, with 9 bases that match TRBD2. The CDR3 is 14 residues long. V dropped 4 bases and J dropped 6; count of bases not matched to a gene: 7. Per germline, CDR1 LNHDA and CDR2 SQIVND (reference sequence). This chain's CDR3 is CASSTVAGVGEQYF. Here the CDR3 DNA reads TGTGCCAGTAGTACCGTAGCGGGAGTGGGCGAGCAGTACTTC.

This rearrangement joins TRBV5-6 to TRBJ2-4; D may be TRBD1 (6 bases). The germline V and J ends were trimmed by 3 bases and 5 bases, with 21 bases remaining between them. The CDR3 has 17 amino acids. Germline CDR1 and CDR2: SGHDT and YYEEEE. The CDR3 loop reads CASSYRATARAENIQYF. The CDR3 DNA reads as TGTGCCAGCAGCTACAGGGCCACGGCGAGGGCGGAAAACATTCAGTACTTC.

The chain recombines TRBV18 with TRBJ2-1, with D perhaps TRBD2 (6 bases). Trimming removed 1 base at V and 10 bases at J, with 11 bases between. The CDR3 is 13 residues long. Germline-derived CDR1 and CDR2 are KGHSH and LQKENI. This CDR3 reads CASSPLADGEQFF. The CDR3 bases are TGTGCCAGCTCACCACTAGCGGACGGAGAGCAGTTCTTC. Complete variable domain (other parts from reference TRBV18 and TRBJ2-1): NAGVMQNPRHLVRRRGQEARLRCSPMKGHSHVYWYRQLPEEGLKFMVYLQKENIIDESGMPKERFSAEFPKEGPSILRIQQVVRGDSAAYFCASSPLADGEQFFGPGTRLTVL.

The V call is TRBV19, the J call TRBJ2-5; possible D gene TRBD2, 5 bases. V shed 1 base and J shed 11 bases, with 14 bases lying between them. Germline assignment: CDR1 LNHDA and CDR2 SQIVND (reference sequence). The CDR3 consists of 13 residues. The CDR3 DNA reads as TGTGCCAGTAGTATAGCCTCTAGCTCACGGCAGTACTTC. Translation: CASSIASSSRQYF.

The rearrangement uses TRBV10-3 and TRBJ2-3; 8 positions agree with TRBD2. Germline CDR1 ENHRY, CDR2 SYGVKD. The trim removed 2 bases at V and 4 bases at J, leaving 11 bases unmatched. The CDR3 contains 17 residues. The CDR3 DNA follows: TGTGCCATCAGTGAGACACTAGCGGCCTATTTGGCAGATACGCAGTATTTT. This gives the protein CAISETLAAYLADTQYF.